The rows below give T cell receptor beta chains drawn from one sample of a study of blood T cell repertoires in COVID-19. Data came from immunoSEQ multiplex PCR; TCRdb stores just in-frame clones and leaves some out. Here the sample spans about 240,000 clones, roughly 80% being singletons. Material for sequencing was peripheral blood. These receptors were taken from a woman of 80 years or more with acute or convalescent COVID-19. The CDR3 runs from the conserved cysteine through the conserved F or W. Each record gives: J gene, V gene, D gene, clone size, CDR3 length, CDR3 DNA, CDR3 protein. A D gene is named only where the DNA matches it firmly. The listing skips clone size in some rows; elsewhere it reads once, few, many or a size class.

>TRBJ2-3|TRBV14|TRBD2|-|16
TGTGCCAGCAGCCCAAGGACTAGCGCTTATGCAGATACGCAGTATTTT
CASSPRTSAYADTQYF
>TRBJ2-1|TRBV7-2|TRBD2|-|18
TGTGCCAGCAGCCCGACTAGCGGGGGGGCCTTTATCTACAATGAGCAGTTCTTC
CASSPTSGGAFIYNEQFF
>TRBJ2-3|TRBV28|-|-|15
TGTGCCAGCAGTTTCCTCGGGGGTTACACAGATACGCAGTATTTT
CASSFLGGYTDTQYF
>TRBJ1-2|TRBV6-1|-|-|15
TGTGCCAGCAGTGAAGGGCATGGTGCTAACTATGGCTACACCTTC
CASSEGHGANYGYTF
>TRBJ2-7|TRBV28|TRBD2|-|15
TGTGCCAGCAGTTACCCGGGACTAGCGTTCCACGAGCAGTACTTC
CASSYPGLAFHEQYF
>TRBJ2-7|TRBV2|-|-|13
TGTGCCAGCAGTGAGGACAGCTCCTACGAGCAGTACTTC
CASSEDSSYEQYF
>TRBJ2-4|TRBV3-1/TRBV3-2|TRBD1|-|17
TGTGCCAGCAGCCAATCAACAGGGGGCGCGGATAAAAACATTCAGTACTTC
CASSQSTGGADKNIQYF
>TRBJ2-7|TRBV12-3/TRBV12-4|-|-|13
TGTGCCAGCAGTTTGACAGCTTCCTACGAGCAGTACTTC
CASSLTASYEQYF
>TRBJ2-1|TRBV5-1|TRBD2|-|17
TGCGCCAGCAGCTTGTTAGGACTAGCGGGGGCAATCAATGAGCAGTTCTTC
CASSLLGLAGAINEQFF
>TRBJ2-7|TRBV11-1|-|few|14
TGTGCCAGCAGCTTTTCAGGGGTTAGCTACGAGCAGTACTTC
CASSFSGVSYEQYF
>TRBJ2-6|TRBV6-1|TRBD1|-|15
TGTGCCAGCAGTAAACAGGGGGCTGGGGCCAACGTCCTGACTTTC
CASSKQGAGANVLTF
>TRBJ2-3|TRBV4-1|-|-|14
TGCGCCAGCAGCCTGACTAGAGGCACAGATACGCAGTATTTT
CASSLTRGTDTQYF
>TRBJ2-3|TRBV6-5|TRBD1|-|15
TGTGCCAGCAGTTACGGTGGGACAGGGACAGATACGCAGTATTTT
CASSYGGTGTDTQYF
>TRBJ2-7|TRBV27|-|-|14
TGTGCCAGCAGCAGGGTTCCCATATTGAACGAGCAGTACTTC
CASSRVPILNEQYF
>TRBJ2-1|TRBV5-1|TRBD1|-|15
TGCGCCAGCAGCCCCGGGGACAGGCAATACAATGAGCAGTTCTTC
CASSPGDRQYNEQFF
>TRBJ1-1|TRBV10-3|-|once|16
TGTGCCATCAGTGATACGGGAGGGGTAGTGAACACTGAAGCTTTCTTT
CAISDTGGVVNTEAFF
>TRBJ2-5|TRBV6-5|-|-|13
TGTGCCAGCACAGCCGAACCCGCCGGGACTTTGTACTTC
CASTAEPAGTLYF
>TRBJ2-5|TRBV5-1|-|-|15
TGCGCCAGCAGCTTCTGGAGAGGCAGTCAAGAGACCCAGTACTTC
CASSFWRGSQETQYF
>TRBJ1-2|TRBV10-3|TRBD1|-|14
TGTGCCATCAGTGGGGGCAGACAGGGGTATGGCTACACCTTC
CAISGGRQGYGYTF
>TRBJ1-6|TRBV14|-|-|12
TGTATGAACAGGTTAGGTAATTCACCCCTCCACTTT
CMNRLGNSPLHF
>TRBJ1-2|TRBV12-3/TRBV12-4|-|-|12
TGTGCCAGCACCGGGGACACGGATGGCTACACCTTC
CASTGDTDGYTF
>TRBJ2-6|TRBV30|-|-|17
TGTGCCTGGAGTGACCGGTCAGGTAGCTCTGGGGCCAACGTCCTGACTTTC
CAWSDRSGSSGANVLTF
>TRBJ1-2|TRBV28|-|-|15
TGTGCCAGCAGTTTATCAGCAGGGGAGAACTATGGCTACACCTTC
CASSLSAGENYGYTF
>TRBJ2-7|TRBV10-3|-|-|13
TGTGCCATCAGTGAGTTCGCAGACTCCGAGCAGTACTTC
CAISEFADSEQYF
>TRBJ1-6|TRBV28|-|few|13
TGTGCCAGCAGTTTATTGCAGAATTCACCCCTCCACTTT
CASSLLQNSPLHF
>TRBJ1-4|TRBV2|-|once|15
TGTGCCAGCAGTGAATCTGGGGGGACTAATGAAAAACTGTTTTTT
CASSESGGTNEKLFF
>TRBJ1-4|TRBV2|-|few|15
TGTGCCAGCAGTGCTACCGTTAGAGTTAATGAAAAACTGTTTTTT
CASSATVRVNEKLFF
>TRBJ1-2|TRBV3-1/TRBV3-2|-|-|14
TGTGCCAGCAGCCAAGTCCAACGGAGCTATGGCTACACCTTC
CASSQVQRSYGYTF
>TRBJ2-5|TRBV30|TRBD1|-|14
TGTGCCTGGAGTGTATTGGACAGGGGACAGACCCAGTACTTC
CAWSVLDRGQTQYF
>TRBJ2-1|TRBV19|-|few|15
TGTGCCAGTAGTTCTAGCAGTCTGTCCTACAATGAGCAGTTCTTC
CASSSSSLSYNEQFF
>TRBJ1-2|TRBV9|-|few|13
TGTGCCAGCAGCGTGGACAGAAACTATGGCTACACCTTC
CASSVDRNYGYTF